This T cell receptor (delta chain) was documented in a study of gamma-delta T cells after stem cell transplantation. As to this clone: Different DNA sequences within this sample yield the same CDR3.

Germline-derived CDR1 and CDR2 are GEAIGNYY and EKD. V shed 0 bases and J 0 bases; nucleotides not matched to a gene: 9. The CDR3 totals 21 residues. TCRdb redid clone calling on the RT-PCR reads using CATT. This sample has 2,000 to 2,500 delta-chain clones, with roughly 46% found just once. Specimen: gamma-delta T cells. This chain joins TRDV2 and TRDJ3; 11 bases align to TRDD3. The receptor was isolated from a human donor. It is not recorded whose cells these are; they may come from a transplant donor. The CDR3 bases are TGTGCCTGTGACACCGCATTTGGGGGATACGGGAGCTCCTGGGACACCCGACAGATGTTTTTC. Amino acids: CACDTAFGGYGSSWDTRQMFF.